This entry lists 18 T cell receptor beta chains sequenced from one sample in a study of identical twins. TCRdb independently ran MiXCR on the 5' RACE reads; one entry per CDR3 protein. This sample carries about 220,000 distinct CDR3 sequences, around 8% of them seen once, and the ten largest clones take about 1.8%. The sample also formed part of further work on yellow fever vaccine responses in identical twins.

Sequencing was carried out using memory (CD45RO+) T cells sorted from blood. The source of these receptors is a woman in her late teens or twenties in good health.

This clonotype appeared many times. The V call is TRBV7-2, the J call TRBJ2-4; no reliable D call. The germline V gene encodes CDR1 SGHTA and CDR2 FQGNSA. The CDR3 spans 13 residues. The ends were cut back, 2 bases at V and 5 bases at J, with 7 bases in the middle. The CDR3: CASSLRAENIQYF. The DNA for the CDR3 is TGTGCCAGCAGCTTAAGGGCCGAAAACATTCAGTACTTC.

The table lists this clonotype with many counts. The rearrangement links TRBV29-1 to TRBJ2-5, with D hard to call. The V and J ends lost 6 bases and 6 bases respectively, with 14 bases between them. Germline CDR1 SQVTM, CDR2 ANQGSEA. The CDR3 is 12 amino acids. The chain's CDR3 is CSVGLERKTQYF. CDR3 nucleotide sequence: TGCAGCGTAGGGCTCGAGCGAAAGACCCAGTACTTC.

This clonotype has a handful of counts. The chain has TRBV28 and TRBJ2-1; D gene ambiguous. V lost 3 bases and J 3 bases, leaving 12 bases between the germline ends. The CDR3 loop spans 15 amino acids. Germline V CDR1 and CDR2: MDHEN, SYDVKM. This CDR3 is CASSFSGRSYNEQFF. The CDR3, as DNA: TGTGCCAGCAGTTTTTCCGGACGGAGCTACAATGAGCAGTTCTTC.

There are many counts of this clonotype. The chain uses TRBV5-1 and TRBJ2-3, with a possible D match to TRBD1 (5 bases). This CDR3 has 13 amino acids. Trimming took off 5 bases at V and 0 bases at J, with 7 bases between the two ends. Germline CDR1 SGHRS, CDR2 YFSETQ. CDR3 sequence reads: CASSRQSTDTQYF. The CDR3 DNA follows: TGCGCCAGCAGTCGACAGAGCACAGATACGCAGTATTTT.

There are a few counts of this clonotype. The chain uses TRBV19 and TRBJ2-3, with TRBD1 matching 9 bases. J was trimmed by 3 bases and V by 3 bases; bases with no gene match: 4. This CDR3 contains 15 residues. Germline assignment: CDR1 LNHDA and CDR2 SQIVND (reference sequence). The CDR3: CASSMGQGETDTQYF. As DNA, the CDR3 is TGTGCCAGTAGTATGGGACAGGGTGAAACAGATACGCAGTATTTT.

CDR3 in DNA: TGTGCCAGCAGCCCACAGAGCTCCTACGAGCAGTACTTC. As protein: CASSPQSSYEQYF. The chain uses TRBV7-9 and TRBJ2-7; D is unclear. This CDR3 spans 13 amino acids. V gave up 5 bases and J gave up 0 bases, with 8 bases separating them. Looked up from germline, CDR1 is SEHNR and CDR2 is FQNEAQ (reference sequence).

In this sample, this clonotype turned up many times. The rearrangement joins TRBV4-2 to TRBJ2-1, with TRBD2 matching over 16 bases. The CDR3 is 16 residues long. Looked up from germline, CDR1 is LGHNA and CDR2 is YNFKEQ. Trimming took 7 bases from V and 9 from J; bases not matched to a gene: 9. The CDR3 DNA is TGTGCCAGCATGAAGGGGACTAGCGGGGGGGCCGGTGAGCAGTTCTTC. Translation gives CASMKGTSGGAGEQFF.

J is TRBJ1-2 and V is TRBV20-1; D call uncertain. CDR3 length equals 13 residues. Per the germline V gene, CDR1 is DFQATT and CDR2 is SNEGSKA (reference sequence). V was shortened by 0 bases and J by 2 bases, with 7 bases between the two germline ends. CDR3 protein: CSARDPWNYGYTF. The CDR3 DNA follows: TGCAGTGCTAGAGATCCCTGGAACTATGGCTACACCTTC.

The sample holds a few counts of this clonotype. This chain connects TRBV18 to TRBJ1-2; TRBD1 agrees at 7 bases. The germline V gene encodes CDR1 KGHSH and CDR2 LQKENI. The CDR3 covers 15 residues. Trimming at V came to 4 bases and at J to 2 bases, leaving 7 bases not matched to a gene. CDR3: CASSLRQGQNYGYTF. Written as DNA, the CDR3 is TGTGCCAGCTCACTTCGACAGGGCCAAAACTATGGCTACACCTTC. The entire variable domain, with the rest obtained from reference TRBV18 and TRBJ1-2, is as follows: NAGVMQNPRHLVRRRGQEARLRCSPMKGHSHVYWYRQLPEEGLKFMVYLQKENIIDESGMPKERFSAEFPKEGPSILRIQQVVRGDSAAYFCASSLRQGQNYGYTFGSGTRLTVV.

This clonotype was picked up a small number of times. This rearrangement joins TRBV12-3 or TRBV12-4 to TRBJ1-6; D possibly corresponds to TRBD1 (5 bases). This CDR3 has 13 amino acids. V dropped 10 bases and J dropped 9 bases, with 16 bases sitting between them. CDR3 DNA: TGTGCCACCCGGGACGGAAGACTTTCACCCCTCCACTTT. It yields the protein CATRDGRLSPLHF.

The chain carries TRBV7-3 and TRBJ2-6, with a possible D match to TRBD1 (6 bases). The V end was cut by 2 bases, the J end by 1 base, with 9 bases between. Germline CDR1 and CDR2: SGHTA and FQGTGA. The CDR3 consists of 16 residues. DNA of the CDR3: TGTGCCAGCAGCTTAGCAACAGGGTCTGGGGCCAACGTCCTGACTTTC. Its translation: CASSLATGSGANVLTF.

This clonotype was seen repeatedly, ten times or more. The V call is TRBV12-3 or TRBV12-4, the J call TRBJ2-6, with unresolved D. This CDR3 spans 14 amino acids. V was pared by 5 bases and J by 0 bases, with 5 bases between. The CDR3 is CASSTSSGANVLTF. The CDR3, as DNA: TGTGCCAGCAGTACAAGCTCTGGGGCCAACGTCCTGACTTTC.

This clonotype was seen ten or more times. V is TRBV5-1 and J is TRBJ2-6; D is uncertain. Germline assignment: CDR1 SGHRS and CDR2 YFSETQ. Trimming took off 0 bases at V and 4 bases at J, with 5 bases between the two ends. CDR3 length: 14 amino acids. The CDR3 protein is CASSLAVGANVLTF. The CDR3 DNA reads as TGCGCCAGCAGCTTGGCTGTCGGGGCCAACGTCCTGACTTTC.

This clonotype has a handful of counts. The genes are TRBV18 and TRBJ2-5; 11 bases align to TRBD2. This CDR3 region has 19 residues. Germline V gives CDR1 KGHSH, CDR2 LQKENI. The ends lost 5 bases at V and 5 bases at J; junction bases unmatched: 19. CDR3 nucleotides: TGTGCCAGCTCAGCCGACGTGGTACTAGCGGGAGTAGGGTCCGAGACCCAGTACTTC. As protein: CASSADVVLAGVGSETQYF.

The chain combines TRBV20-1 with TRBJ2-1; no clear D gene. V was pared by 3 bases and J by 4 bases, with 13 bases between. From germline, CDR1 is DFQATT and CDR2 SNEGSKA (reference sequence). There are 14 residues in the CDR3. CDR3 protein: CSARLRIGYNEQFF. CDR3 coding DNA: TGCAGTGCTAGGCTTAGGATCGGGTACAATGAGCAGTTCTTC.

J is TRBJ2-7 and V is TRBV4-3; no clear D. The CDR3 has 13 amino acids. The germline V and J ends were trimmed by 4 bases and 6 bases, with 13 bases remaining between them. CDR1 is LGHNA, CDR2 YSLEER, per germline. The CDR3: CASSPALRLEQYF. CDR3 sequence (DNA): TGCGCCAGCAGCCCCGCCCTTCGGCTCGAGCAGTACTTC.

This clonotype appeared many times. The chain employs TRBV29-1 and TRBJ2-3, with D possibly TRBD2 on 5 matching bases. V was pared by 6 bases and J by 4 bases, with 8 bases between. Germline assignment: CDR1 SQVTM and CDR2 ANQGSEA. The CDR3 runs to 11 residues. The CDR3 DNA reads TGCAGCGTGCGGACTTCAGATACGCAGTATTTT. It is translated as CSVRTSDTQYF.

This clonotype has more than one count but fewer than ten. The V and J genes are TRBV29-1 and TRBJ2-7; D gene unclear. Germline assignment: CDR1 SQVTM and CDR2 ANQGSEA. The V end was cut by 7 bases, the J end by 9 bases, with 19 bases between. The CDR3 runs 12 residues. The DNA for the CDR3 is TGCAGCGGTCTAACGTCTGCCTCGGTGCAGTACTTC. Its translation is CSGLTSASVQYF.